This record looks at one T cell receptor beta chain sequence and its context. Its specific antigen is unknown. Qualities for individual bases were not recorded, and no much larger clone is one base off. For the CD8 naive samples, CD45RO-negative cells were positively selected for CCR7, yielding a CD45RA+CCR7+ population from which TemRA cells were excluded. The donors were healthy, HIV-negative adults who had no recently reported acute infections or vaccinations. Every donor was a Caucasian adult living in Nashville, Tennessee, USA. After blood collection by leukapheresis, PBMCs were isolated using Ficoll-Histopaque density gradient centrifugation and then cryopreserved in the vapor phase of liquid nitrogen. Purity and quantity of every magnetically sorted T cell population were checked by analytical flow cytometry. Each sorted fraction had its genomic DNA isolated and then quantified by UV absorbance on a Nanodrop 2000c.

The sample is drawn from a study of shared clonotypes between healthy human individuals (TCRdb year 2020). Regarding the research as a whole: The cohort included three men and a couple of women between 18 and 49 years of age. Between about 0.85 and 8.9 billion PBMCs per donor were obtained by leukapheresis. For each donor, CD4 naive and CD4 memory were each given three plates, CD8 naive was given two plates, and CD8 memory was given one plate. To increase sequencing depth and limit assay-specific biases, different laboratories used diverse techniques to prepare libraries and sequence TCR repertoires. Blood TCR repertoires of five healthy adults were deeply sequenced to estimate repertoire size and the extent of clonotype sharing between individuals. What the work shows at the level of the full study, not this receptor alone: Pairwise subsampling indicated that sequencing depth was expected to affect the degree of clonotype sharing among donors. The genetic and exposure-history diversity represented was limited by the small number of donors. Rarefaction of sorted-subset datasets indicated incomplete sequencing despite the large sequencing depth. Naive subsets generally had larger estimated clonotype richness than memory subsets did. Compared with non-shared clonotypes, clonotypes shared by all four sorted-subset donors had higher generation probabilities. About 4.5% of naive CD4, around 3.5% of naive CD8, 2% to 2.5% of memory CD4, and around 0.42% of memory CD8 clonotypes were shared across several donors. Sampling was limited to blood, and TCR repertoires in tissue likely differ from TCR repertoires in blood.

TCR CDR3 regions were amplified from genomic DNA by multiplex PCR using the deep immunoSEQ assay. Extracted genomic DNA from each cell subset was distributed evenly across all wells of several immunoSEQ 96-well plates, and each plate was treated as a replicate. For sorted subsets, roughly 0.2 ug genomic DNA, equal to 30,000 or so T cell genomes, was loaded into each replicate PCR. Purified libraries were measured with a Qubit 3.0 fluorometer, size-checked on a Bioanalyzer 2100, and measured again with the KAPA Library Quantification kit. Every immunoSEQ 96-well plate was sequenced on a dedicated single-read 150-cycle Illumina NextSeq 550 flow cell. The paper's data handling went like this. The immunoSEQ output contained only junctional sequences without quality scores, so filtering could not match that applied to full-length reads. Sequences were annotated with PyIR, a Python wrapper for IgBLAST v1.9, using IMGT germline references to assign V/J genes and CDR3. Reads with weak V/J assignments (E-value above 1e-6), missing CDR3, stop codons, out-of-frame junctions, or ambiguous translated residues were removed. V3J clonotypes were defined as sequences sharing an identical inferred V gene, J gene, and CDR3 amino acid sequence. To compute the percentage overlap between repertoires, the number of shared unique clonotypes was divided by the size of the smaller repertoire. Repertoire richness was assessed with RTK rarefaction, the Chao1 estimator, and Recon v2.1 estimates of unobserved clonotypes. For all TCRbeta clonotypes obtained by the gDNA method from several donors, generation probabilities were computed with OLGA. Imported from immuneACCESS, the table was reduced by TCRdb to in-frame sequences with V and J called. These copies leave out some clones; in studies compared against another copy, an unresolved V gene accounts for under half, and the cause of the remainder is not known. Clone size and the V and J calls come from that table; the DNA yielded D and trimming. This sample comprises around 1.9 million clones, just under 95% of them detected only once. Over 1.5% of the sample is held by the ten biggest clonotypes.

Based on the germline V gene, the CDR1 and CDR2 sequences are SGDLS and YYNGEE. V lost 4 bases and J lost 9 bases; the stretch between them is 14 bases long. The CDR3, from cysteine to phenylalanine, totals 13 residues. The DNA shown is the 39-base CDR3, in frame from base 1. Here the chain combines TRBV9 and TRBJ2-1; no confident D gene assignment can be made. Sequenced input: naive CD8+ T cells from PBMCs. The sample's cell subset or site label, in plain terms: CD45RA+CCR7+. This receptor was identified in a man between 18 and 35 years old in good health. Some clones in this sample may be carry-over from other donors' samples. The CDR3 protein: CASSPPELPEQFF. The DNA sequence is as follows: TGTGCCAGCAGCCCTCCGGAGTTACCTGAGCAGTTCTTC.